Below are 27 T cell receptor beta chains sequenced from a single sample in a study of shared clonotypes between healthy human individuals. Sequencing used immunoSEQ multiplex PCR; TCRdb keeps in-frame clones, though not all of them. The table has about 820,000 clones, 85% to 95% seen once. Terminally differentiated effector memory CD45RA+ cells were excluded from the naive CD8 cells, which were CD45RO-negative and positively selected for CCR7. Material for sequencing was naive CD8+ T cells sorted from blood. The source of these receptors is a man between 25 and 39 years old in good health.

The V call is TRBV6-1, the J call TRBJ2-7, with D uncertain. Per the germline V gene, CDR1 is MNHNS and CDR2 is SASEGT. V was clipped by 5 bases and J by 6 bases, with 14 bases between them. The CDR3 has 13 amino acids. CDR3 loop: CASSPSSYSEQYF. CDR3 DNA sequence: TGTGCCAGCAGTCCCTCCTCTTACTCCGAGCAGTACTTC.

The chain employs TRBV6-1 and TRBJ2-1; TRBD2 matches 7 bases. Trimming cost V 5 bases and J 8 bases; bases outside gene matches: 12. From germline, CDR1 is MNHNS and CDR2 SASEGT. The CDR3 has 15 residues. In nucleotides, the CDR3 is TGTGCCAGCAGTCTCCCTGGGGAGGGCCTTGATGAGCAGTTCTTC. It encodes CASSLPGEGLDEQFF.

V usage is TRBV6-1 and J usage is TRBJ2-1, with D hard to call. CDR1 is MNHNS and CDR2 is SASEGT in the germline V gene. Trimming pared 3 bases from V and 3 bases from J, leaving 12 bases between. This CDR3 is built from 15 residues. The CDR3 loop is CASSDSLLGYNEQFF. Here the CDR3 DNA reads TGTGCCAGCAGTGATTCGTTATTAGGCTACAATGAGCAGTTCTTC.

The rearrangement joins TRBV5-1 to TRBJ2-7, with 7 bases lining up with TRBD1. The CDR3 extends over 14 amino acids. Germline V gene data show CDR1 as SGHRS and CDR2 as YFSETQ. V shed 1 base, J shed 0 bases, and the junction held 1 base outside the gene matches. CDR3 coding DNA: TGCGCCAGCAGCTTGAACAGGGGCTCCTACGAGCAGTACTTC. It codes for CASSLNRGSYEQYF.

The V and J genes are TRBV9 and TRBJ2-2; D is perhaps TRBD2 (6 bases). This CDR3 region has 13 residues. The V and J ends lost 3 bases and 6 bases respectively, with 9 bases between them. CDR1 is SGDLS and CDR2 is YYNGEE in the germline V gene. This chain's CDR3 is CASSAWGAGELFF. CDR3 coding DNA: TGTGCCAGCAGCGCGTGGGGGGCCGGGGAGCTGTTTTTT.

This chain links TRBV7-9 with TRBJ2-3; 8 bases line up with TRBD1. CDR3 length: 16 residues. The V segment lost 4 bases and the J segment 0 bases; nucleotides outside the gene matches: 6. CDR1 is SEHNR, CDR2 FQNEAQ, per germline (reference sequence). The CDR3 reads CASSSRQGASTDTQYF. Written as DNA, the CDR3 is TGTGCCAGCAGCTCGAGGCAGGGGGCGAGCACAGATACGCAGTATTTT.

A remark on this clone: Other DNA sequences in this specimen translate into the identical CDR3. This rearrangement joins TRBV4-1 to TRBJ2-7; 10 bases are shared with TRBD2. With 1 base clipped from V and 3 bases from J, the junction kept 0 bases outside the gene matches. The germline V gene has CDR1 MGHRA and CDR2 YSYEKL. CDR3 length: 14 residues. CDR3 in amino acids: CASSQGTSGYEQYF. In DNA, the CDR3 is TGCGCCAGCAGCCAAGGGACTAGCGGCTACGAGCAGTACTTC.

This clone has only one observation. The chain couples TRBV7-6 to TRBJ2-5; D is unclear. From germline, CDR1 is SGHVS and CDR2 FNYEAQ. V lost 7 bases, J lost 9 bases, and 18 bases lay in between. The CDR3 loop spans 13 amino acids. CDR3 loop: CASTSGPFGAQYF. The CDR3 DNA reads TGTGCCAGCACCTCTGGACCCTTTGGAGCCCAGTACTTC. Drawing the rest from reference TRBV7-6 and TRBJ2-5, the complete variable domain is GAGVSQSPRYKVTKRGQDVALRCDPISGHVSLYWYRQALGQGPEFLTYFNYEAQQDKSGLPNDRFSAERPEGSISTLTIQRTEQRDSAMYRCASTSGPFGAQYFGPGTRLLVL.

V gene TRBV15 combines with J gene TRBJ2-1, with D possibly matching TRBD1 (5 bases). Trimming shortened V by 3 bases and J by 3 bases, and 12 bases separated the two germline ends. Germline V gives CDR1 LNHNV, CDR2 YYDKDF (reference sequence). The length of the CDR3 is 15 residues. The DNA for the CDR3 is TGTGCCACCAGCAGCCTAGGGGCCGGCTACAATGAGCAGTTCTTC. The encoded protein is CATSSLGAGYNEQFF. The full variable domain, in which reference TRBV15 and TRBJ2-1 provide the parts outside the CDR3, is DAMVIQNPRYQVTQFGKPVTLSCSQTLNHNVMYWYQQKSSQAPKLLFHYYDKDFNNEADTPDNFQSRRPNTSFCFLDIRSPGLGDTAMYLCATSSLGAGYNEQFFGPGTRLTVL.

V and J are TRBV2 and TRBJ2-1, with 12 bases that match TRBD2. There are 18 residues in the CDR3. The J segment lost 9 bases and the V segment lost 7 bases, leaving 19 bases of the junction unmatched. Germline CDR1 SNHLY, CDR2 FYNNEI. CDR3 protein: CASIQSGTLAGGLTEQFF. The CDR3 DNA is TGTGCCAGCATCCAGAGTGGGACCCTAGCGGGAGGGCTAACTGAGCAGTTCTTC. Full variable domain (rest looked up from reference TRBV2 and TRBJ2-1): EPEVTQTPSHQVTQMGQEVILRCVPISNHLYFYWYRQILGQKVEFLVSFYNNEISEKSEIFDDQFSVERPDGSNFTLKIRSTKLEDSAMYFCASIQSGTLAGGLTEQFFGPGTRLTVL.

The sample holds a few counts of this clone. The chain joins TRBV11-2 to TRBJ1-2; D unresolved. Germline CDR1 is SGHAT and CDR2 is FQNNGV. The V end lost 1 base, the J end lost 3 bases, and 6 bases lay between the germline ends. The CDR3 consists of 13 residues. Here the CDR3 reads CASSLGMDYGYTF. The CDR3 DNA follows: TGTGCCAGCAGCTTAGGGATGGACTATGGCTACACCTTC.

This clone has a single count. V usage is TRBV7-8 and J usage is TRBJ2-7; possible D gene TRBD2, 5 bases. CDR1 is SGHVS, CDR2 FQNEAQ, per germline. Trimming removed 1 base from V and 2 bases from J, with 12 bases in between. The CDR3 extends over 15 amino acids. The CDR3 reads CASSLGRSSAYEQYF. The CDR3 DNA follows: TGTGCCAGCAGCTTAGGGAGGTCCAGCGCCTACGAGCAGTACTTC.

This clone came up once. V and J are TRBV27 and TRBJ2-3; 7 nucleotides agree with TRBD1. CDR1 is MNHEY, CDR2 SMNVEV, per germline (reference sequence). The CDR3 covers 16 residues. The J segment lost 7 bases and the V segment lost 5 bases, leaving 15 bases of the junction unmatched. The CDR3 DNA is TGTGCCAGCAGTCCGTCCTACAGGGGATTGGGAAATACGCAGTATTTT. Its protein is CASSPSYRGLGNTQYF.

This clone was found once. CDR3 protein: CASSPWGGDPSYEQYF. In nucleotides, the CDR3 is TGTGCCAGCAGTCCATGGGGGGGAGACCCGTCCTACGAGCAGTACTTC. The J gene is TRBJ2-7, the V gene TRBV27; TRBD2 matches 7 bases. CDR1 MNHEY and CDR2 SMNVEV come from the germline V gene (reference sequence). CDR3 size: 16 residues. Trimming took 5 bases from V and 1 from J; bases not matched to a gene: 11.

The chain has TRBV7-9 and TRBJ2-7; TRBD2 is a possible D gene (5 bases). Germline loops: CDR1 SEHNR, CDR2 FQNEAQ (reference sequence). V gave up 5 bases and J gave up 3 bases, with 11 bases separating them. This CDR3 has 13 amino acids. The CDR3 is CASSLRTGYEQYF. The CDR3 nucleotides read TGTGCCAGCAGCCTTCGGACTGGCTACGAGCAGTACTTC.

With respect to this clone: The same CDR3 also results from other DNA sequences found in this sample. J is TRBJ2-7 and V is TRBV4-3; 13 bases are a match to TRBD2. Germline lookup yields CDR1 LGHNA and CDR2 YSLEER. J lost 4 bases, V lost 1 base, and 1 base had no gene match. CDR3 size: 15 residues. For the CDR3, the DNA is TGCGCCAGCAGCCAAGGACTAGCGGGAGGTTACGAGCAGTACTTC. Residues: CASSQGLAGGYEQYF.

This chain joins TRBV29-1 and TRBJ1-2, with a tentative D call TRBD1 (5 bases). Germline V gene data show CDR1 as SQVTM and CDR2 as ANQGSEA. The CDR3 totals 13 residues. Between the trimmed V and J ends, which lost 6 bases and 2 bases, there was a span of 13 bases. Here the CDR3 reads CSVPAAGNYGYTF. In DNA form, the CDR3 reads TGCAGCGTCCCCGCGGCAGGGAACTATGGCTACACCTTC. Combining the CDR3 with reference TRBV29-1 and TRBJ1-2 gives the whole variable domain SAVISQKPSRDICQRGTSLTIQCQVDSQVTMMFWYRQQPGQSLTLIATANQGSEATYESGFVIDKFPISRPNLTFSTLTVSNMSPEDSSIYLCSVPAAGNYGYTFGSGTRLTVV.

The chain couples TRBV9 to TRBJ1-3; D perhaps matches TRBD1 (5 bases). V lost 3 bases and J 0 bases, leaving 16 bases between the germline ends. In germline, CDR1 is SGDLS, CDR2 YYNGEE. CDR3 length equals 17 residues. In nucleotides, the CDR3 is TGTGCCAGCAGCGGTCCCGGGACGGGTACCTCTGGAAACACCATATATTTT. Translating it yields CASSGPGTGTSGNTIYF.

The chain links TRBV18 to TRBJ1-5; no definite D call. The V end was cut by 3 bases, the J end by 4 bases, with 10 bases between. Per germline, CDR1 KGHSH and CDR2 LQKENI. The CDR3 contains 14 residues. The CDR3 protein is CASSPPGFNQPQHF. Written as DNA, the CDR3 is TGTGCCAGCTCACCGCCGGGTTTTAATCAGCCCCAGCATTTT. Full variable domain (remainder filled in from reference TRBV18 and TRBJ1-5): NAGVMQNPRHLVRRRGQEARLRCSPMKGHSHVYWYRQLPEEGLKFMVYLQKENIIDESGMPKERFSAEFPKEGPSILRIQQVVRGDSAAYFCASSPPGFNQPQHFGDGTRLSIL.

V and J are TRBV30 and TRBJ2-3; 7 nucleotides agree with TRBD2. Germline trimming cut 0 bases from V and 3 bases from J; bases unmatched to any gene: 6. The germline V gene encodes CDR1 GTSNPN and CDR2 SVGIG (reference sequence). The CDR3 loop spans 15 amino acids. Written as DNA, the CDR3 is TGTGCCTGGAGTGTAGGTACTAGCGCGACAGATACGCAGTATTTT. As protein: CAWSVGTSATDTQYF.

V usage is TRBV28 and J usage is TRBJ2-7; 7 bases match TRBD1. With V trimmed by 4 bases and J by 1 base, 7 bases remained unmatched. This CDR3 has 15 amino acids. Germline assignment: CDR1 MDHEN and CDR2 SYDVKM. The CDR3 DNA reads as TGTGCCAGCAGTTCCCGGATGACAGGGTCCTACGAGCAGTACTTC. This encodes CASSSRMTGSYEQYF.

The chain carries TRBV2 and TRBJ2-7; D ambiguous. Germline CDR1 reads SNHLY; CDR2 reads FYNNEI. V gave up 3 bases and J gave up 5 bases, with 5 bases separating them. This CDR3 is built from 11 residues. CDR3 in amino acids: CASSDWDEQYF. The CDR3 bases are TGTGCCAGCAGTGATTGGGACGAGCAGTACTTC.

This chain joins TRBV7-9 and TRBJ2-1; D tentatively fits TRBD1 or TRBD2 (7 bases each). V lost 5 bases and J lost 7, with 18 bases in between. The CDR3 sequence is 15 residues long. The germline V gene has CDR1 SEHNR and CDR2 FQNEAQ (reference sequence). DNA for the CDR3: TGTGCCAGCAGCCTGGATAGGGGGCGGGGGAATGAGCAGTTCTTC. Protein sequence: CASSLDRGRGNEQFF.

The chain recombines TRBV6-6 with TRBJ2-7; D is unresolved. Germline V gene lookup returns CDR1 MNHNY and CDR2 SVGAGI (reference sequence). The V end was cut by 6 bases, the J end by 2 bases, with 11 bases between. The CDR3 runs 13 residues. The CDR3 DNA reads as TGTGCCAGCAGGCAAAACCCCCCCTACGAGCAGTACTTC. Translated: CASRQNPPYEQYF.

V and J are TRBV9 and TRBJ1-2, with TRBD1 matching over 7 bases. V dropped 4 bases and J dropped 4; count of bases not matched to a gene: 10. Germline CDR1 SGDLS, CDR2 YYNGEE. The CDR3 is 15 residues long. The DNA for the CDR3 is TGTGCCAGCAGCCCCGAAGGGACAGATTCCTATGGCTACACCTTC. Residues: CASSPEGTDSYGYTF. The full variable domain, rest sourced from reference TRBV9 and TRBJ1-2, is DSGVTQTPKHLITATGQRVTLRCSPRSGDLSVYWYQQSLDQGLQFLIQYYNGEERAKGNILERFSAQQFPDLHSELNLSSLELGDSALYFCASSPEGTDSYGYTFGSGTRLTVV.

The chain joins TRBV10-3 to TRBJ2-7; 8 bases align to TRBD2. J lost 0 bases, V lost 7 bases, and 5 bases had no gene match. The CDR3 covers 14 residues. CDR1 is ENHRY and CDR2 is SYGVKD in the germline V gene. The CDR3 nucleotides read TGTGCCATCAAAGCCGGGACTAGCTCCTACGAGCAGTACTTC. This encodes CAIKAGTSSYEQYF.

The CDR3 nucleotides read TGTGCCAGCAGCTACGGGTCAACTGCCTACGAGCAGTACTTC. It encodes CASSYGSTAYEQYF. This chain uses TRBV5-4 with TRBJ2-7; D is uncertain. The germline V gene encodes CDR1 SGHNT and CDR2 YYREEE (reference sequence). Trimming removed 3 bases from V and 2 bases from J, with 12 bases in between. This CDR3 has 14 amino acids.